The next 27 T cell receptor beta chains were all read from a single sample in a study of Ad26.COV2.S vaccination and SARS-CoV-2 variants. Treatment in this sample: roughly 19 received Ad26.COV2.S at low or high dose, single or two shots; 5 received placebo; per-sample allocation not given. Sampling took place 63 days after the first vaccine or placebo injection. The assay was immunoSEQ multiplex PCR, and TCRdb's table has in-frame clones only and misses some. The sample yields approximately 360,000 clones, approximately 83% seen once. The material sequenced was peripheral blood, taken in a trial of Ad26.COV2.S vaccine versus placebo. Source of these receptors: a person aged 18 to 59 who received the Ad26.COV2.S COVID-19 vaccine or a placebo.

V gene TRBV6-5 combines with J gene TRBJ1-6; 7 bases are a match to TRBD1. The germline CDR1 and CDR2 sequences are MNHEY and SVGAGI. This CDR3 spans 15 amino acids. The junction had 4 bases not matched to a gene; V was cut back by 1 base and J by 7 bases. CDR3 amino acids: CASSYFSGQNSPLHF. Written as DNA, the CDR3 is TGTGCCAGCAGTTACTTTTCGGGACAGAATTCACCCCTCCACTTT.

The rearrangement links TRBV5-4 to TRBJ1-1; D might be TRBD1 (5 bases). Trimming left V 6 bases short and J 4 bases short, with 13 bases between. CDR3 size: 13 residues. CDR1 is SGHNT, CDR2 YYREEE, per germline (reference sequence). CDR3 in amino acids: CASTPAGGTEAFF. The CDR3 nucleotides read TGTGCCAGCACCCCGGCGGGGGGCACTGAAGCTTTCTTT.

The CDR3 DNA is TGTGCCAGCAGTCACGGGCCGCCTGGCGAGCAGTACTTC. Translation gives CASSHGPPGEQYF. This chain connects TRBV5-5 to TRBJ2-7, with unresolved D. Germline lookup yields CDR1 SGHKS and CDR2 YYEKEE (reference sequence). The ends were cut back, 5 bases at V and 6 bases at J, with 15 bases in the middle. CDR3 length equals 13 residues.

V gene TRBV6-2 or TRBV6-3 combines with J gene TRBJ2-4; 9 bases line up with TRBD2. V lost 1 base to trimming and J lost 0 bases; unmatched junction nucleotides: 1. CDR1 and CDR2 (germline): MNHEY, SVGEGT. The CDR3 consists of 16 residues. The CDR3 region has the DNA TGTGCCAGCAGTTACTTACTAGCGGGAGCCAAAAACATTCAGTACTTC. It encodes CASSYLLAGAKNIQYF.

Only one count was recorded for this clone. The chain combines TRBV2 with TRBJ2-3; the D gene is possibly TRBD2 (5 bases). The germline V gene encodes CDR1 SNHLY and CDR2 FYNNEI. V was trimmed by 2 bases and J by 0 bases, leaving 15 bases between them. The CDR3 has 17 amino acids. CDR3 nucleotides: TGTGCCAGCAGTGAAATCGTGTGGCTAGCTAGCACAGATACGCAGTATTTT. As protein: CASSEIVWLASTDTQYF.

The J gene is TRBJ2-5, the V gene TRBV3-1 (or the pseudogene TRBV3-2), with 7 bases fitting TRBD2. V gave up 4 bases and J gave up 9 bases; unmatched junction bases: 8. The CDR3 has 13 residues. Germline loops: CDR1 LGHDT, CDR2 YNNKEL (reference sequence). CDR3 sequence (DNA): TGTGCCAGCAGCCGGAGCGGGGAGAGCCCCCAGTACTTC. Translating gives CASSRSGESPQYF.

The V gene is TRBV15, the J gene TRBJ1-5; 8 bases line up with TRBD1. Germline V gives CDR1 LNHNV, CDR2 YYDKDF (reference sequence). V trimming: 5 bases; J trimming: 5 bases; junction bases outside the gene matches: 11. The length of the CDR3 is 16 residues. DNA of the CDR3: TGTGCCACCAGCCGACTGTCGGGACAGGAAGATCAGCCCCAGCATTTT. It codes for CATSRLSGQEDQPQHF. Combining the CDR3 with reference TRBV15 and TRBJ1-5 gives the whole variable domain DAMVIQNPRYQVTQFGKPVTLSCSQTLNHNVMYWYQQKSSQAPKLLFHYYDKDFNNEADTPDNFQSRRPNTSFCFLDIRSPGLGDTAMYLCATSRLSGQEDQPQHFGDGTRLSIL.

CDR3: CASPPRENTEAFF. The CDR3 DNA sequence: TGTGCCTCCCCCCCAAGGGAGAACACTGAAGCTTTCTTT. V is TRBV6-5 and J is TRBJ1-1, with no clear D. Trimming removed 11 bases at V and 1 base at J, with 14 bases between. This CDR3 region has 13 residues. Germline CDR1 reads MNHEY; CDR2 reads SVGAGI.

V and J are TRBV24-1 and TRBJ1-2, with TRBD1 matching 10 bases. The CDR3 is 15 amino acids. J gave up 4 bases and V 4 bases, and 5 bases lay outside the gene matches. Germline CDR1 KGHDR, CDR2 SFDVKD. CDR3 DNA: TGTGCCACCAGTGACCGGACAGGGGGAGTCTATGGCTACACCTTC. It translates to CATSDRTGGVYGYTF.

Points on this clone: At one end the junction does not follow the germline gene, possibly because of a read error. The V and J genes are TRBV6-5 and TRBJ1-1, with D unclear. This CDR3 is built from 12 residues. Germline lookup yields CDR1 MNHEY and CDR2 SVGAGI. The CDR3 here is CASSYSGGPCPF. The CDR3 coding sequence is TGTGCCAGCAGTTACTCGGGAGGGCCATGCCCCTTT.

The chain is built from TRBV12-3 or TRBV12-4 and TRBJ2-7; D remains ambiguous. The CDR3 is 12 residues long. The germline V and J ends were trimmed by 7 bases and 0 bases, with 7 bases remaining between them. CDR3 sequence: CASIWSSYEQYF. CDR3 in DNA: TGTGCCAGCATATGGAGCTCCTACGAGCAGTACTTC.

The CDR3 bases are TGTGCCAGCAGCCAGATCAGATCCGGGACTAGCGGGAGTCGACAAGAGACCCAGTACTTC. It translates to CASSQIRSGTSGSRQETQYF. The chain employs TRBV14 and TRBJ2-5; 14 bases map to TRBD2. The CDR3 consists of 20 residues. Germline V gene data show CDR1 as SGHDN and CDR2 as FVKESK. The trim removed 3 bases at V and 2 bases at J, leaving 14 bases unmatched.

In its sample, this clone was seen a few times. This chain connects TRBV18 to TRBJ1-2; 8 nucleotides agree with TRBD1. This CDR3 has 15 residues. Trimming at V came to 5 bases and at J to 3 bases, leaving 8 bases not matched to a gene. In germline, CDR1 is KGHSH, CDR2 LQKENI. The DNA of the CDR3 is TGTGCCAGCTCAGTTGGTGGACAGGGCGACTATGGCTACACCTTC. Translating it yields CASSVGGQGDYGYTF.

The chain uses TRBV19 and TRBJ1-2; TRBD1 is a possible D gene (5 bases). The germline V gene encodes CDR1 LNHDA and CDR2 SQIVND (reference sequence). Trimming removed 6 bases from V and 7 bases from J, with 21 bases in between. This CDR3 contains 15 residues. The CDR3 region has the DNA TGTGCCAGTAGCCCCTCGGGGGTCGGCCTGGGTGGCTACACCTTC. Encoded protein: CASSPSGVGLGGYTF.

The V and J genes are TRBV7-2 and TRBJ2-1; perhaps TRBD2 as D (5 bases). The V gene lost 5 bases and the J gene lost 9 bases, with 20 bases spanning the gap. The germline V gene has CDR1 SGHTA and CDR2 FQGNSA. The CDR3 has 15 residues. The CDR3 nucleotides are TGTGCCAGCAGCAGAACCCCTTGGGAGCTGAGTGAGCAGTTCTTC. It codes for CASSRTPWELSEQFF.

In its sample, this clone was seen once. Other DNA sequences of this sample code for an identical CDR3. The chain is built from TRBV27 and TRBJ2-2; no reliable D call. The CDR3 extends over 16 amino acids. V dropped 1 base and J dropped 8 bases, with 17 bases sitting between them. CDR1 is MNHEY and CDR2 is SMNVEV in the germline V gene (reference sequence). DNA for the CDR3: TGTGCCAGCAGTTTATGGGGTCGACTTGGTATTGGGGAGCTGTTTTTT. This encodes CASSLWGRLGIGELFF.

V gene TRBV7-9 combines with J gene TRBJ2-3; 9 positions agree with TRBD2. Germline CDR1 SEHNR, CDR2 FQNEAQ (reference sequence). V shed 5 bases, J shed 4 bases, and the junction held 4 bases outside the gene matches. CDR3 size: 14 residues. CDR3: CASSTGGGADTQYF. The CDR3 region has the DNA TGTGCCAGCAGCACGGGCGGGGGGGCAGATACGCAGTATTTT.

This clone is a singleton in its sample. The chain couples TRBV11-2 to TRBJ2-1; TRBD2 matches 11 bases. This CDR3 has 15 amino acids. The germline V gene has CDR1 SGHAT and CDR2 FQNNGV. V shed 1 base, J shed 7 bases, and the junction held 3 bases outside the gene matches. The CDR3 is CASSLATSGANEQFF. As DNA, the CDR3 is TGTGCCAGCAGCTTAGCGACTAGCGGGGCTAATGAGCAGTTCTTC.

The chain is built from TRBV20-1 and TRBJ2-1; D is ambiguous. V was cut by 5 bases and J by 8 bases, with 10 bases left in between. This CDR3 contains 11 residues. Germline CDR1 DFQATT, CDR2 SNEGSKA (reference sequence). The CDR3 here is CSASTPYEQFF. Written as DNA, the CDR3 is TGCAGTGCTTCGACTCCGTATGAGCAGTTCTTC.

This clone has a handful of counts. The chain uses TRBV21-1 and TRBJ2-2; the table calls TRBD2, which could not be checked here. TRBV21-1 is deemed a pseudogene. The CDR3 extends over 18 amino acids. DNA for the CDR3: TGTGCCAGCAGCAAAGAAGGGACTAGCGGGCCAAACACCGGGGAGCTGTTTTTT. This gives the protein CASSKEGTSGPNTGELFF.

The chain uses TRBV25-1 and TRBJ2-7; 9 bases fit TRBD2. This CDR3 is 13 amino acids long. With V trimmed by 10 bases and J by 6 bases, 10 bases remained unmatched. Germline CDR1 MGHDK, CDR2 SYGVNS. The CDR3 here is CATARGGSGEQYF. The CDR3 DNA sequence: TGTGCCACGGCGCGGGGGGGGAGTGGCGAGCAGTACTTC.

This clone was picked up a small number of times. The rearrangement joins TRBV10-1 to TRBJ2-2; D not certain. The V end was cut by 3 bases, the J end by 5 bases, with 4 bases between. The germline V gene has CDR1 WNHNN and CDR2 SYGVQD (reference sequence). The CDR3 extends over 12 amino acids. The CDR3 nucleotides are TGCGCCAGCAGTGAAGGAACCGGGGAGCTGTTTTTT. It codes for CASSEGTGELFF.

This chain joins TRBV10-3 and TRBJ2-1; 7 bases are a match to TRBD1. CDR1 is ENHRY, CDR2 SYGVKD, per germline. V gave up 10 bases and J gave up 5 bases; unmatched junction bases: 11. The CDR3 is 14 amino acids. CDR3 in amino acids: CATHSGTENNEQFF. Written as DNA, the CDR3 is TGTGCCACTCATTCCGGGACAGAGAACAATGAGCAGTTCTTC.

Concerning this clone itself: Within the sample, other DNA sequences also encode this same CDR3. The V gene is TRBV24-1, the J gene TRBJ2-5; tentatively, D is TRBD1 (6 bases). The CDR3 length is 14 residues. In germline, CDR1 is KGHDR, CDR2 SFDVKD. V lost 3 bases and J 5 bases, leaving 12 bases between the germline ends. The CDR3 region is CATSDPAGVETQYF. The CDR3 nucleotides are TGTGCCACCAGTGATCCTGCAGGGGTGGAGACCCAGTACTTC.

The chain joins TRBV27 to TRBJ1-1; no firm D call. The CDR3 covers 13 residues. Trimming pared 1 base from V and 4 bases from J, leaving 7 bases between. Per germline, CDR1 MNHEY and CDR2 SMNVEV (reference sequence). As DNA, the CDR3 is TGTGCCAGCAGTTTATACCGGCTCACTGAAGCTTTCTTT. It encodes CASSLYRLTEAFF.

The J gene is TRBJ1-2, the V gene TRBV11-3; D is possibly TRBD1 (5 bases). The CDR3 is 12 residues long. Germline lookup yields CDR1 SGHNT and CDR2 YENEEA. Trimming took 2 bases from V and 10 from J, leaving 11 bases between them. The CDR3 nucleotides read TGTGCCAGCAGCTTACGGGGCGTAGTCTACACCTTC. Translating it yields CASSLRGVVYTF.

This clone was observed a single time. The chain combines TRBV18 with TRBJ2-5; possibly TRBD1 for D (6 bases). The CDR3 is made up of 14 amino acids. Deletions cut 2 bases from V and 5 bases from J, with 12 bases between. Per germline, CDR1 KGHSH and CDR2 LQKENI. The CDR3 DNA reads TGTGCCAGCTCACCAAGCAGGGGTGAGGAGACCCAGTACTTC. The encoded protein is CASSPSRGEETQYF. The full variable domain, with the rest looked up from reference TRBV18 and TRBJ2-5, is NAGVMQNPRHLVRRRGQEARLRCSPMKGHSHVYWYRQLPEEGLKFMVYLQKENIIDESGMPKERFSAEFPKEGPSILRIQQVVRGDSAAYFCASSPSRGEETQYFGPGTRLLVL.